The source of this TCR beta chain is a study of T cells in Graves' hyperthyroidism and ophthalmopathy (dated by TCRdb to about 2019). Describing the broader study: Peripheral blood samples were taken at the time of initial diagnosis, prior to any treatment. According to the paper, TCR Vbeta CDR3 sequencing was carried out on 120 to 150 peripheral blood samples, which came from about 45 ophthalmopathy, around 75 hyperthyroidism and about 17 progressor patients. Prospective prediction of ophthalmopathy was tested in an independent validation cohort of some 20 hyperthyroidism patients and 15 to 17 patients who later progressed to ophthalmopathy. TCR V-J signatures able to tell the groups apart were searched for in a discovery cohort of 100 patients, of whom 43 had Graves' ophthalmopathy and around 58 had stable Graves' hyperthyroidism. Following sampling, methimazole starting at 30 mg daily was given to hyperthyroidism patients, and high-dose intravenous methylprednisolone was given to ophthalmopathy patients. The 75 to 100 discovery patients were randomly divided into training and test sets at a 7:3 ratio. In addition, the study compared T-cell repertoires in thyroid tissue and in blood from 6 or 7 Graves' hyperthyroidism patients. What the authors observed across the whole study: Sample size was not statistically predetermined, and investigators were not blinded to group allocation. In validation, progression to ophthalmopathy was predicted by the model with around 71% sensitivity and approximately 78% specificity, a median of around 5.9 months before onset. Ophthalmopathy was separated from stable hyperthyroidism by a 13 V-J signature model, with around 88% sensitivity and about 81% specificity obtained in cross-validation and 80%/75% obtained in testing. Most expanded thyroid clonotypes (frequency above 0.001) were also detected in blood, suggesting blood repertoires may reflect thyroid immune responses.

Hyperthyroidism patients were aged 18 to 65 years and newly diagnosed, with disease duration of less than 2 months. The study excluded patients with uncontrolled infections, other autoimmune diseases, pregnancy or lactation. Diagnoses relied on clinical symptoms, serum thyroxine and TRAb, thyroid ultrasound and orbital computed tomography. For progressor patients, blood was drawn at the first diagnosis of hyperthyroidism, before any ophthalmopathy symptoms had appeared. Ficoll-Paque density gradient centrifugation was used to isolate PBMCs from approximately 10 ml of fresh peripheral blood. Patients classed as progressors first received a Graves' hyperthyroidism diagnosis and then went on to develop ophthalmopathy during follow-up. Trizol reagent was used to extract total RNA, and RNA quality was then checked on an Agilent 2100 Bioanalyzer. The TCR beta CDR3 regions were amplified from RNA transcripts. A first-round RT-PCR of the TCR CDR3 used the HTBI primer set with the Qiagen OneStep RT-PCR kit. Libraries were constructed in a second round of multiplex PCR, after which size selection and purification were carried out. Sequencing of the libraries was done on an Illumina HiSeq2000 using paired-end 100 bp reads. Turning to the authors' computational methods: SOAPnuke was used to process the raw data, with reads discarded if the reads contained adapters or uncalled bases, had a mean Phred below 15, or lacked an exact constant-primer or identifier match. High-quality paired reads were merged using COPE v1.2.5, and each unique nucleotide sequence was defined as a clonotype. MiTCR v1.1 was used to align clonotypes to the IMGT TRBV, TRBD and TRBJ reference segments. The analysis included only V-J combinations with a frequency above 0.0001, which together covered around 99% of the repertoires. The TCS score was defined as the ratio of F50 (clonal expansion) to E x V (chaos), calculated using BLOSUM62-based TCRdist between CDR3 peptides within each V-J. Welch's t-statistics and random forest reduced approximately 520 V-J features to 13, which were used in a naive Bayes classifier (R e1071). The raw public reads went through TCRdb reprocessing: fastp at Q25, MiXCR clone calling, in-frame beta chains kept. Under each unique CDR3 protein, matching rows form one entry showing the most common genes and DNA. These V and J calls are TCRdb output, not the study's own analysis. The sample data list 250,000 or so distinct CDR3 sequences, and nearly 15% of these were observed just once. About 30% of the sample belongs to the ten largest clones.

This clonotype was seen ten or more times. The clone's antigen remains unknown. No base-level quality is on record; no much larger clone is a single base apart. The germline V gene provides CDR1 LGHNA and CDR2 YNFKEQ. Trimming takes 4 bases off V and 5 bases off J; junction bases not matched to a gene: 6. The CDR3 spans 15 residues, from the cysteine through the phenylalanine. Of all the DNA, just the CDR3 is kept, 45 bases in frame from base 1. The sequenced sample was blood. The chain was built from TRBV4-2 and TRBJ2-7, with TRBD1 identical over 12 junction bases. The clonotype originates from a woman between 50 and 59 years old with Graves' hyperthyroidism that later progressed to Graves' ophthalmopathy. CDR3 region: CASSPGQGAGNEQYF. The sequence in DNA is TGTGCCAGCAGCCCGGGACAGGGGGCGGGTAACGAGCAGTACTTC.